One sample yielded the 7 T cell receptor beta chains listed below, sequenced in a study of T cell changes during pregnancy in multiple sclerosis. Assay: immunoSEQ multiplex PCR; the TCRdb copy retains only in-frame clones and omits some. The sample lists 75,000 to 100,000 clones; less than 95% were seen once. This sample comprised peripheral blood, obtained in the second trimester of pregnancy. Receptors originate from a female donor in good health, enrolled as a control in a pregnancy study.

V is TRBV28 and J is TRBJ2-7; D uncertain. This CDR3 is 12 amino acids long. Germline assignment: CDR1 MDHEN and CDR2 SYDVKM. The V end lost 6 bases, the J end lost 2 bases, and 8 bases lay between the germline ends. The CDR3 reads CASRATTYEQYF. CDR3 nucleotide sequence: TGTGCCAGCAGGGCGACAACCTACGAGCAGTACTTC.

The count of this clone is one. The CDR3 sequence: CATGGVSGEKLFF. The CDR3, as DNA: TGTGCCACCGGGGGGGTGTCGGGTGAAAAACTGTTTTTT. The chain combines TRBV6-1 with TRBJ1-4, with a weak D call TRBD1 (5 bases). Germline CDR1 reads MNHNS; CDR2 reads SASEGT. V gave up 10 bases and J gave up 7 bases, with 16 bases separating them. The CDR3 covers 13 residues.

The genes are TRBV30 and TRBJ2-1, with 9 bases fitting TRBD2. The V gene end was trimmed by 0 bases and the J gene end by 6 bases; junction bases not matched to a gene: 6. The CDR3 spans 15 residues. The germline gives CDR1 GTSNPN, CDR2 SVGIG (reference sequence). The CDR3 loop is CAWSVRGLAVNEQFF. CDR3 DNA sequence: TGTGCCTGGAGTGTACGGGGACTAGCTGTCAATGAGCAGTTCTTC.

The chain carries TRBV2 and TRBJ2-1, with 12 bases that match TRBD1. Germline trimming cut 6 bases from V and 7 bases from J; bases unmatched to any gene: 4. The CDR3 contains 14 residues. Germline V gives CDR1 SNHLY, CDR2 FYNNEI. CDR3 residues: CASRGQGARNEQFF. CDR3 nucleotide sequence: TGTGCCAGCAGGGGACAGGGGGCGAGGAATGAGCAGTTCTTC.

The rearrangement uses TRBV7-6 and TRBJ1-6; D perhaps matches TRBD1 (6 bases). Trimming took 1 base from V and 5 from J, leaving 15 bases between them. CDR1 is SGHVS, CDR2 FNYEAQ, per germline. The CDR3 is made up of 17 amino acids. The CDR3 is CASSLESPDRNNSPLHF. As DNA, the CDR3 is TGTGCCAGCAGCTTAGAATCTCCGGACAGAAATAATTCACCCCTCCACTTT.

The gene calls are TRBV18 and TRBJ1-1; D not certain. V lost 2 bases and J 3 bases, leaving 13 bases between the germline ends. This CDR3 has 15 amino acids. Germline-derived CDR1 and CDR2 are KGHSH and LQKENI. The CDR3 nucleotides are TGTGCCAGCTCACCATCTCGGTCGGCGGACACTGAAGCTTTCTTT. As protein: CASSPSRSADTEAFF.

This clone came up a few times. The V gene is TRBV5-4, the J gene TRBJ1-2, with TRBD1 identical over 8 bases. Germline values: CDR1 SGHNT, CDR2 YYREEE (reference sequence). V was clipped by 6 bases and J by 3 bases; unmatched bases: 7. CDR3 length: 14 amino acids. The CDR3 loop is CASTLDRVDYGYTF. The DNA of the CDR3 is TGTGCCAGCACCCTGGACAGGGTGGACTATGGCTACACCTTC.